This TCR beta chain derives from a study of blood T cell repertoires in COVID-19. Study background: Whether acute or convalescent, the COVID-19 samples came from the United States, Italy and Spain. The analysed material was cDNA or gDNA that came from T cells, B-cell-depleted T cells, or PBMCs.

Losses at the gene ends were 4 bases for V and 8 bases for J; bases not matched to a gene: 8. This CDR3 contains 14 residues. Looked up from germline, CDR1 is SGHNT and CDR2 is YYREEE (reference sequence). Per the original data handling: Reference gene primers were amplified, and this amplification served to estimate nucleated cell counts. Assay: immunoSEQ multiplex PCR; the TCRdb copy retains only in-frame clones and omits some. V, J and clone size derive from that table, while D and trimming were established from the DNA sequence. This table holds 150,000 to 200,000 clones, 60% to 80% found once. A few counts support this clone.

The J gene is TRBJ2-1, the V gene TRBV5-4; 8 nucleotides agree with TRBD2. The receptor was derived from a woman in her seventies with acute or convalescent COVID-19. The specimen sequenced was peripheral blood. CDR3 nucleotide sequence: TGTGCCAGCAGCCAGTGGACTAGCTCCCATGAGCAGTTCTTC. Amino acid sequence: CASSQWTSSHEQFF.